The 28 T cell receptor beta chains given below trace back to one sample, sequenced in a study of tissue T cells after allogeneic stem cell transplantation. The assay was immunoSEQ multiplex PCR, and TCRdb's table has in-frame clones only and misses some. This table holds roughly 45,000 clones, nearly 75% found once. The sample consisted of sorted cells pooled from one or two spleens. These TCRs come from a pool of C57BL/6 mice in good health.

Comments on this clone: Gene names are the mouse ones. The read terminates 1 residue before the CDR3 end, so the remaining end is supplied by the germline J gene. This chain connects TRBV15 to TRBJ2-7, with D perhaps matching TRBD1 (6 bases). The CDR3 length is 13 residues. Per the germline V gene, CDR1 is SGHND and CDR2 is FRSKSL. V was cut by 4 bases and J by 0 bases, with 7 bases left in between. CDR3 in amino acids: CASSSDSSYEQYF. Partial CDR3 DNA: TGTGCCAGCAGTTCGGACAGCTCCTATGAACAGTAC.

On this clone: Mouse gene names apply. The read gets to within 1 residue of the CDR3 end, and the germline J gene fills in the rest. The J gene is TRBJ1-1, the V gene TRBV3, with 7 bases aligning to TRBD1. Germline CDR1 is SNHLY and CDR2 is FYNGKV (reference sequence). The J segment lost 4 bases and the V segment lost 5 bases, leaving 4 bases of the junction unmatched. This CDR3 is built from 13 residues. This CDR3 is CASSPDRATEVFF. CDR3 DNA, as far as it was read: TGTGCCAGCAGCCCAGACAGGGCCACAGAAGTCTTC.

In its sample, this clone was seen once. Germline and genes here are mouse. The CDR3 extends 1 residue past the end of the read, so its final part is completed from the germline J gene. V and J are TRBV13-2 and TRBJ2-4; the D gene is possibly TRBD2 (7 bases). Germline loops: CDR1 NNHNN, CDR2 SYGAGS (reference sequence). CDR3 length equals 15 residues. V was shortened by 0 bases and J by 1 base, with 9 bases between the two germline ends. The CDR3 spells CASGDGGARQNTLYF. Partial CDR3 DNA: TGTGCCAGCGGTGATGGGGGGGCGCGTCAAAACACCTTGTAC.

With respect to this clone: Genes and germline are mouse. CDR3 sequence reads: CTCSAVQNERLFF. The sequenced part of the CDR3 DNA is TGCACCTGCAGTGCAGTTCAAAACGAAAGATTATTT. The chain combines TRBV1 with TRBJ1-4; D ambiguous. The read terminates 1 residue ahead of where the CDR3 ends, so the germline J gene completes it. Trimming left V 1 base short and J 5 bases short, with 5 bases between. The CDR3 contains 13 residues. The V gene's germline CDR1 is NSQYPW and CDR2 LRSPGD (reference sequence).

Of note for this clone: Gene names denote mouse genes. The CDR3 loop reads CASSPAQNTEVFF. CDR3 bases read: TGTGCCAGCAGCCCCGCCCAGAACACAGAAGTCTTC. The chain recombines TRBV15 with TRBJ1-1; D remains unclear. The sequenced fragment ends 1 residue before the CDR3 boundary, so the rest is inferred from the germline J gene. The V gene's germline CDR1 is SGHND and CDR2 FRSKSL. Trimming pared 6 bases from V and 0 bases from J, leaving 8 bases between. This CDR3 is 13 amino acids long.

Details on this clone: Gene names are mouse gene names. The read halts 1 residue ahead of the CDR3 end, with the missing end drawn from the germline J gene. V usage is TRBV13-3 and J usage is TRBJ2-7; weak D call: TRBD2 (6 bases). Germline V CDR1 and CDR2: NNHDY, SYVADS. V lost 0 bases and J lost 0, with 13 bases in between. There are 16 residues in the CDR3. The DNA read from the CDR3 is TGTGCCAGCAGTGATGTGCTGGGGAGGAGCTCCTATGAACAGTAC. Protein: CASSDVLGRSSYEQY. The full CDR3 protein is CASSDVLGRSSYEQYF.

About this clone itself: The listed genes are named as in mouse. The read gets to within 1 residue of the CDR3 end, and the germline J gene fills in the rest. The V call is TRBV13-2, the J call TRBJ2-1; tentatively, D is TRBD1 (6 bases). The CDR3 covers 13 residues. CDR1 NNHNN and CDR2 SYGAGS come from the germline V gene (reference sequence). V was cut by 6 bases and J by 5 bases, with 12 bases left in between. The CDR3 bases that were read are TGTGCCAGCGCCCGGGACAAAAATGCTGAGCAGTTC. Its translation is CASARDKNAEQF. The entire CDR3 sequence reads CASARDKNAEQFF.

This clone was recorded a few times. Mouse germline and gene names are used. Sequencing ends 1 residue short of the CDR3 end; the germline J gene provides the rest. The V gene is TRBV20, the J gene TRBJ2-7; D unclear. Germline V CDR1 and CDR2: GFQATS, STVNSAI. The CDR3 sequence is 12 residues long. V lost 2 bases and J 0 bases, leaving 5 bases between the germline ends. CDR3 region: CGARPSSYEQYF. The CDR3 DNA, read in part, is TGTGGTGCTAGGCCAAGCTCCTATGAACAGTAC.

Notes on this clone: Mouse gene names and germline throughout. The CDR3 bases that were read are TGTGCCAGCAGCCCCGACTGGGGGGCATATGAACAGTAC. Its protein is CASSPDWGAYEQY. The full CDR3 sequence reads CASSPDWGAYEQYF. The chain recombines TRBV19 with TRBJ2-7; 10 positions match TRBD2. The CDR3 is cut off 1 residue early in the read; its end comes from the germline J gene. The germline gives CDR1 FNHDT, CDR2 SITEND (reference sequence). The length of the CDR3 is 14 residues. V lost 5 bases to trimming and J lost 4 bases; unmatched junction nucleotides: 6.

A note on this clone: All gene names here are mouse names. Read sequence stops 1 residue before the CDR3 end, and the germline J gene provides the missing end. V is TRBV16 and J is TRBJ2-7, with 7 bases lining up with TRBD2. J was trimmed by 3 bases and V by 0 bases; bases with no gene match: 2. CDR3 size: 14 residues. Germline V gene data show CDR1 as SGHSA and CDR2 as FRNQAP. The CDR3 region is CASSLDLGGYEQYF. The covered CDR3 bases are TGTGCAAGCAGCTTAGATTTGGGGGGCTATGAACAGTAC.

This clone was seen once. The gene names given are mouse names. The observed sequence ends 1 residue before the CDR3 terminus, with the missing tail filled in from the germline J gene. Other DNA sequences in the same sample also yield this CDR3. V is TRBV15 and J is TRBJ1-1, with TRBD1 identical over 7 bases. Germline values: CDR1 SGHND, CDR2 FRSKSL. The CDR3 length is 14 residues. The V segment lost 1 base and the J segment 4 bases; nucleotides outside the gene matches: 3. The covered CDR3 bases are TGTGCCAGCAGTTTAGGAGGGGGCGGCACAGAAGTCTTC. It specifies CASSLGGGGTEVF. In full, the CDR3 reads CASSLGGGGTEVFF.

Comment on this clone: The gene names here belong to mouse. The sequence runs out 1 residue before the end of the CDR3; the remainder is reconstructed from the germline J gene. The J gene is TRBJ1-5, the V gene TRBV3, with D hard to call. Trimming stripped 2 bases from V and 2 bases from J, with 1 base between. Germline CDR1 is SNHLY and CDR2 is FYNGKV (reference sequence). The CDR3 has 12 amino acids. This CDR3 reads CASSLYNQAPLF. CDR3 DNA (partial): TGTGCCAGCAGCTTATACAACCAGGCTCCGCTT.

About this clone: Mouse names are used for the genes. Read sequence stops 1 residue before the CDR3 end, and the germline J gene provides the missing end. The V and J genes are TRBV13-2 and TRBJ2-5; 9 positions agree with TRBD1. The V gene's germline CDR1 is NNHNN and CDR2 SYGAGS (reference sequence). J gave up 8 bases and V 1 base, and 5 bases lay outside the gene matches. The CDR3 extends over 14 amino acids. CDR3 in amino acids: CASGDRDREGTQYF. CDR3 DNA (partial): TGTGCCAGCGGTGATCGGGACAGGGAGGGCACCCAGTAC.

On this clone itself: Gene names follow the mouse nomenclature. The read comes to an end 1 residue before the CDR3 does, leaving the germline J gene to fill in the end. The chain recombines TRBV19 with TRBJ2-1, with D possibly matching TRBD1 (5 bases). Trimming took 0 bases from V and 1 from J, leaving 8 bases between them. The CDR3 sequence is 15 residues long. Germline V gene sequence: CDR1 FNHDT, CDR2 SITEND (reference sequence). The CDR3 bases that were read are TGTGCCAGCAGTATAGAAGGACAAAACTATGCTGAGCAGTTC. Encoded protein: CASSIEGQNYAEQF. The full CDR3 is CASSIEGQNYAEQFF.

Concerning this clone: The gene symbols are mouse symbols. CDR3 region: CASGAPDRGDTQYF. CDR3 DNA (partial): TGTGCCAGCGGTGCCCCGGACAGGGGGGACACCCAGTAC. The chain uses TRBV13-2 and TRBJ2-5; 10 positions match TRBD1. The CDR3 goes on 1 residue after the read ends, and that part is filled in from the germline J gene. This CDR3 is 14 amino acids long. Looked up from germline, CDR1 is NNHNN and CDR2 is SYGAGS (reference sequence). Unmatched junction bases numbered 4, after V lost 3 bases and J lost 6 bases.

About this clone: Gene names denote mouse genes. The sequence runs out 1 residue before the end of the CDR3; the remainder is reconstructed from the germline J gene. This chain links TRBV20 with TRBJ1-4; a possible D gene is TRBD1 (6 bases). The CDR3 length is 13 residues. Per germline, CDR1 GFQATS and CDR2 STVNSAI. V shed 5 bases and J shed 2 bases, with 9 bases lying between them. The CDR3 DNA, read in part, is TGTGGTGCTGTCGGGACATCCAACGAAAGATTATTT. This sequence encodes CGAVGTSNERLF. The entire CDR3 protein is CGAVGTSNERLFF.

With regard to this clone: The germline and genes are mouse ones. Coverage ceases 1 residue before the CDR3 finishes, and the germline J gene fills in the end. The V and J genes are TRBV3 and TRBJ1-2; 8 bases map to TRBD1. J was trimmed by 6 bases and V by 3 bases; bases with no gene match: 6. This CDR3 is built from 14 residues. CDR1 SNHLY and CDR2 FYNGKV come from the germline V gene (reference sequence). The sequenced part of the CDR3 DNA is TGTGCCAGCAGCTTGCGGACAGGGAGACCCGACTACACC. This translates into CASSLRTGRPDYT. The CDR3, in full, reads CASSLRTGRPDYTF.

Concerning this clone itself: Germline and genes: mouse. The CDR3 protein is CASSLEWDGYAEQFF. The sequenced part of the CDR3 DNA is TGTGCCAGCAGCTTAGAATGGGACGGATATGCTGAGCAGTTC. This chain joins TRBV3 and TRBJ2-1; possibly TRBD1 or TRBD2 for D (5 bases each). The read stops 1 residue short of the end of the CDR3; the missing end is completed from the germline J gene. The CDR3 totals 15 residues. The V end was cut by 1 base, the J end by 4 bases, with 11 bases between. Per germline, CDR1 SNHLY and CDR2 FYNGKV (reference sequence).

As for this clone: Genes and germline are mouse. The read is 1 residue too short to cover the CDR3 end, so that end is filled in from the germline J gene. V usage is TRBV31 and J usage is TRBJ2-2; TRBD2 agrees at 11 bases. V lost 4 bases and J lost 2; bases outside the gene matches: 3. The CDR3 contains 15 residues. Germline lookup yields CDR1 GKSSPN and CDR2 SITVG. Here the CDR3 reads CAWIRTGGNTGQLYF. The part of the CDR3 DNA that was read is TGTGCCTGGATTCGGACTGGGGGGAACACCGGGCAGCTCTAC.

About this clone itself: Mouse germline and gene names are used. Read sequence stops 1 residue before the CDR3 end, and the germline J gene provides the missing end. The rearrangement links TRBV4 to TRBJ2-1, with 12 bases identical to TRBD2. This CDR3 spans 15 amino acids. V was clipped by 4 bases and J by 3 bases; unmatched bases: 1. Germline V gene data show CDR1 as LGHDT and CDR2 as YNNKQL (reference sequence). The covered CDR3 bases are TGTGCCAGCAGCTTGGACTGGGGGGGCTATGCTGAGCAGTTC. Translation gives CASSLDWGGYAEQF. From start to end, the CDR3 is CASSLDWGGYAEQFF.

With respect to this clone: The genes are named according to mouse. The read stops 1 residue short of the end of the CDR3; the missing end is completed from the germline J gene. The chain uses TRBV24 and TRBJ2-5; perhaps TRBD1 as D (5 bases). The CDR3 covers 14 residues. Per the germline V gene, CDR1 is KGHTA and CDR2 is FRNEEI. With 1 base removed from V and 2 bases from J, the gap between germline ends came to 7 bases. CDR3 protein: CASSLSQAQDTQYF. The sequenced part of the CDR3 DNA is TGTGCCAGCAGTCTGTCACAGGCCCAAGACACCCAGTAC.

As concerns this clone: Mouse gene names apply. Read data end 1 residue before the CDR3 end; the end is taken from the germline J gene. The chain combines TRBV31 with TRBJ2-7; 7 bases are shared with TRBD1. The CDR3 spans 11 residues. V gave up 3 bases and J gave up 4 bases; unmatched junction bases: 0. In germline, CDR1 is GKSSPN, CDR2 SITVG. This chain's CDR3 is CAWRGQYEQYF. Partial CDR3 DNA: TGTGCCTGGAGGGGACAGTATGAACAGTAC.

A note on this clone: Gene names and germline match the mouse. The read gets to within 1 residue of the CDR3 end, and the germline J gene fills in the rest. The J gene is TRBJ2-2, the V gene TRBV3, with D maybe TRBD1 (6 bases). The length of the CDR3 is 15 residues. CDR1 is SNHLY and CDR2 is FYNGKV in the germline V gene (reference sequence). Trimming shortened V by 5 bases and J by 0 bases, and 10 bases separated the two germline ends. The CDR3 protein is CASSPDSANTGQLYF. The CDR3 bases that were read are TGTGCCAGCAGCCCGGACAGTGCAAACACCGGGCAGCTCTAC. Full variable domain (outside the CDR3, taken from reference TRBV3 and TRBJ2-2): GPKVLQIPSHQIIDMGQMVTLNCDPVSNHLYFYWYKQILGQQMEFLVNFYNGKVMEKSKLFKDQFSVERPDGSYFTLKIQPTALEDSAVYFCASSPDSANTGQLYFGEGSKLTVL.

Note on this clone: Gene names are mouse gene names. CDR3 DNA (partial): TGTGCCAGCAGTCTGGGGACGGGCACAGAAGTCTTC. Amino acid sequence: CASSLGTGTEVF. The full CDR3 protein is CASSLGTGTEVFF. V is TRBV26 and J is TRBJ1-1; D might be TRBD1 (5 bases). The CDR3 end lies 1 residue beyond the end of the read and is filled in from the germline J gene. This CDR3 is built from 13 residues. V was trimmed by 2 bases and J by 4 bases, leaving 8 bases between them. Germline V gene sequence: CDR1 KGHPV, CDR2 FQNQEV (reference sequence).

This clone was seen only a few times. The germline and genes are mouse ones. The read falls 1 residue short of the CDR3 end, and the missing part is taken from the germline J gene. The chain couples TRBV13-2 to TRBJ2-7; 7 bases are a match to TRBD2. CDR1 and CDR2 (germline): NNHNN, SYGAGS (reference sequence). The CDR3 is 14 amino acids. Trimming removed 1 base from V and 0 bases from J; junction bases left unmatched: 1. The part of the CDR3 DNA that was read is TGTGCCAGCGGTGATCGGGGGGGCTCCTATGAACAGTAC. Translation gives CASGDRGGSYEQY. The full CDR3 protein reads CASGDRGGSYEQYF.

As for this clone: The germline and genes are mouse ones. The read ends 1 residue shy of where the CDR3 ends; the end is completed using the germline J gene. The rearrangement joins TRBV1 to TRBJ1-2; tentatively, D is TRBD1 (5 bases). Looked up from germline, CDR1 is NSQYPW and CDR2 is LRSPGD (reference sequence). Trimming removed 3 bases from V and 0 bases from J, with 11 bases in between. CDR3 size: 15 residues. The DNA read from the CDR3 is TGCACCTGCAGTGCCCGCGCGGGGGCAAACTCCGACTACACC. Translating it yields CTCSARAGANSDYT. The entire CDR3 protein reads CTCSARAGANSDYTF.

Regarding this clone: Mouse names are used for the genes. The missing CDR3 end, 1 residue past where the read stops, is filled in from the germline J gene. The chain joins TRBV4 to TRBJ2-4; possibly TRBD2 for D (5 bases). The germline CDR1 and CDR2 sequences are LGHDT and YNNKQL (reference sequence). V was shortened by 7 bases and J by 1 base, with 12 bases between the two germline ends. This CDR3 is 14 amino acids long. The CDR3 loop reads CASTPLGGQNTLYF. The sequenced part of the CDR3 DNA is TGTGCCAGCACCCCTCTGGGTGGTCAAAACACCTTGTAC.

This clone was observed a few times. Gene names are mouse gene names. The sequenced fragment ends 1 residue before the CDR3 boundary, so the rest is inferred from the germline J gene. The sample holds other DNA sequences that translate to the same CDR3. V gene TRBV13-3 combines with J gene TRBJ2-7, with D hard to call. The germline gives CDR1 NNHDY, CDR2 SYVADS. This CDR3 is built from 11 residues. Trimming took off 0 bases at V and 4 bases at J, with 2 bases between the two ends. The CDR3 is CASSDGYEQYF. The covered CDR3 bases are TGTGCCAGCAGTGATGGGTATGAACAGTAC.